Listed below are T cell receptor beta chains from one sample, sequenced in a study of post-analysis software for immune sequencing data. TCRdb re-derived calls from the PCR reads in MiXCR, one entry per CDR3 protein. This sample has roughly 400,000 distinct CDR3 sequences, with 30% to 45% found just once. The material sequenced was blood. These receptors originate from a girl aged 2-10 years with multiple sclerosis. The CDR3 runs from the conserved cysteine through the conserved F or W. The order of the fields is J gene, clone size, D gene, V gene, CDR3 protein, CDR3 DNA. The D gene is left open where the match is weak. Clone size is stated in some rows and not others, as once, few, many or a class when expanded.

J gene: TRBJ2-7; clone size: few; D gene: -; V gene: TRBV25-1; CDR3 protein: CASSVGSTEQYF; CDR3 DNA: TGTGCCAGCAGTGTAGGGTCCACCGAGCAGTACTTC
J gene: TRBJ2-7; clone size: few; D gene: TRBD1; V gene: TRBV20-1; CDR3 protein: CSAGQLQGAREQYF; CDR3 DNA: TGCAGTGCTGGTCAGTTACAGGGGGCCCGTGAGCAGTACTTC
J gene: TRBJ2-1; clone size: -; D gene: TRBD2; V gene: TRBV12-3/TRBV12-4; CDR3 protein: CASSPGLAGLNEQFF; CDR3 DNA: TGTGCCAGCAGTCCCGGACTAGCGGGTCTCAATGAGCAGTTCTTC
J gene: TRBJ2-4; clone size: -; D gene: -; V gene: TRBV29-1; CDR3 protein: CSAMTALAKNIQYF; CDR3 DNA: TGCAGCGCCATGACAGCTCTAGCCAAAAACATTCAGTACTTC
J gene: TRBJ2-3; clone size: few; D gene: TRBD2; V gene: TRBV7-9; CDR3 protein: CASSLGSGSSTDTQYF; CDR3 DNA: TGTGCCAGCAGCTTGGGAAGCGGGAGTAGCACAGATACGCAGTATTTT
J gene: TRBJ1-1; clone size: few; D gene: -; V gene: TRBV6-6; CDR3 protein: CASSGPGNTEAFF; CDR3 DNA: TGTGCCAGCAGTGGCCCAGGGAACACTGAAGCTTTCTTT
J gene: TRBJ1-1; clone size: few; D gene: TRBD1; V gene: TRBV29-1; CDR3 protein: CSVQGQGTEAFF; CDR3 DNA: TGCAGCGTTCAGGGACAGGGAACTGAAGCTTTCTTT
J gene: TRBJ2-7; clone size: -; D gene: -; V gene: TRBV20-1; CDR3 protein: CSARGSSRPYEQYF; CDR3 DNA: TGCAGTGCTAGGGGAAGTTCTAGACCCTACGAGCAGTACTTC
J gene: TRBJ2-7; clone size: -; D gene: TRBD1; V gene: TRBV20-1; CDR3 protein: CSADEGQGAYEQYF; CDR3 DNA: TGCAGTGCTGACGAGGGACAGGGGGCCTACGAGCAGTACTTC
J gene: TRBJ2-5; clone size: -; D gene: -; V gene: TRBV5-6; CDR3 protein: CASSFWEEQYF; CDR3 DNA: TGTGCCAGCAGCTTTTGGGAGGAGCAGTACTTC
J gene: TRBJ2-7; clone size: -; D gene: -; V gene: TRBV18; CDR3 protein: CASSSNPYEQYF; CDR3 DNA: TGTGCCAGCTCATCCAATCCCTACGAGCAGTACTTC
J gene: TRBJ2-5; clone size: -; D gene: TRBD2; V gene: TRBV14; CDR3 protein: CASSQEALAGRQETQYF; CDR3 DNA: TGTGCCAGCAGCCAAGAGGCACTAGCGGGACGCCAAGAGACCCAGTACTTC
J gene: TRBJ2-7; clone size: -; D gene: -; V gene: TRBV10-3; CDR3 protein: CAISEKGSYNEQYF; CDR3 DNA: TGTGCCATCAGTGAGAAGGGCTCCTACAATGAGCAGTACTTC
J gene: TRBJ1-2; clone size: -; D gene: TRBD1; V gene: TRBV18; CDR3 protein: CASSRDRGPNYGYTF; CDR3 DNA: TGTGCCAGCTCCCGGGACAGAGGCCCTAACTATGGCTACACCTTC
J gene: TRBJ2-5; clone size: -; D gene: TRBD2; V gene: TRBV6-5; CDR3 protein: CASSTARRGAGETQYF; CDR3 DNA: TGTGCCAGCAGCACCGCGAGGCGGGGGGCCGGAGAGACCCAGTACTTC
J gene: TRBJ1-5; clone size: -; D gene: -; V gene: TRBV4-1; CDR3 protein: CASSQSGGGLHSNQPQHF; CDR3 DNA: TGCGCCAGCAGCCAAAGTGGGGGGGGTCTCCATAGCAATCAGCCCCAGCATTTT
J gene: TRBJ2-3; clone size: few; D gene: TRBD2; V gene: TRBV6-1; CDR3 protein: CASSEAPASGPFGTQYF; CDR3 DNA: TGTGCCAGCAGTGAAGCGCCGGCTAGCGGTCCCTTCGGTACGCAGTATTTT
J gene: TRBJ2-1; clone size: -; D gene: TRBD2; V gene: TRBV28; CDR3 protein: CASTGLAGLWGGHNRFF; CDR3 DNA: TGTGCCAGCACCGGACTAGCGGGACTGTGGGGGGGGCACAATAGGTTCTTC
J gene: TRBJ1-2; clone size: -; D gene: TRBD1; V gene: TRBV18; CDR3 protein: CASSPARGEYGYTF; CDR3 DNA: TGTGCCAGCTCACCGGCCAGGGGGGAGTATGGCTACACCTTC
J gene: TRBJ2-3; clone size: few; D gene: -; V gene: TRBV29-1; CDR3 protein: CSVERGNAQYF; CDR3 DNA: TGCAGCGTTGAACGCGGGAATGCGCAGTATTTT
J gene: TRBJ1-2; clone size: -; D gene: -; V gene: TRBV29-1; CDR3 protein: CSVESDRLYGYTF; CDR3 DNA: TGCAGCGTTGAAAGTGACAGGCTTTATGGCTACACCTTC
J gene: TRBJ2-1; clone size: -; D gene: TRBD1; V gene: TRBV29-1; CDR3 protein: CSVVTGGLNEQFF; CDR3 DNA: TGCAGCGTTGTAACAGGGGGCCTCAATGAGCAGTTCTTC
J gene: TRBJ2-7; clone size: -; D gene: -; V gene: TRBV5-1; CDR3 protein: CASSLAERYNEQYF; CDR3 DNA: TGCGCCAGCAGCTTGGCCGAGCGGTACAATGAGCAGTACTTC
J gene: TRBJ2-7; clone size: -; D gene: TRBD1; V gene: TRBV3-1; CDR3 protein: CASSQGEGARSYEQYF; CDR3 DNA: TGTGCCAGCAGCCAAGGCGAGGGGGCAAGGTCCTACGAGCAGTACTTC
J gene: TRBJ2-1; clone size: many; D gene: -; V gene: TRBV5-1; CDR3 protein: CASSLTGNEQFF; CDR3 DNA: TGTGCCAGCAGCTTAACCGGCAATGAGCAGTTCTTC
J gene: TRBJ1-5; clone size: -; D gene: -; V gene: TRBV6-5; CDR3 protein: CASSYPVLTNSNQPQHF; CDR3 DNA: TGTGCCAGCAGTTACCCGGTGCTGACAAATAGCAATCAGCCCCAGCATTTT
J gene: TRBJ1-2; clone size: few; D gene: -; V gene: TRBV5-1; CDR3 protein: CASSPEGPGNANGYTF; CDR3 DNA: TGCGCCAGCAGCCCCGAGGGGCCAGGGAATGCGAATGGCTACACCTTC
J gene: TRBJ2-3; clone size: few; D gene: -; V gene: TRBV4-3; CDR3 protein: CASSLDWRAITDTQYF; CDR3 DNA: TGCGCCAGCAGCCTCGATTGGAGGGCTATCACAGATACGCAGTATTTT
J gene: TRBJ2-7; clone size: -; D gene: -; V gene: TRBV5-1; CDR3 protein: CASSLFGGREGEQYF; CDR3 DNA: TGCGCCAGCAGCTTGTTTGGAGGGCGCGAGGGGGAGCAGTACTTC